This TCR beta chain appears in the sequencing data of a study of blood T cell repertoires in COVID-19. On the study more broadly: Sources were T cells, B-cell-depleted T cells, or PBMCs; the material itself was cDNA or gDNA.

In the source study's methods: How many nucleated cells were present was estimated from reference gene primer amplification. Some clones are missing from TCRdb's copy, which holds only in-frame ones; the method was immunoSEQ multiplex PCR. That table is the source of V, J and clone size, and D and trimming were worked out from the DNA. The data hold 170,000 or so clones, with around 84% observed a single time. The trim removed 2 bases at V and 7 bases at J, leaving 10 bases unmatched. The CDR3 is 16 amino acids. CDR1 and CDR2 from the germline V gene are GTSNPN and SVGIG (reference sequence). This sequence was found in a man in his forties or fifties with active or convalescent COVID-19. J is TRBJ2-7 and V is TRBV30; 14 bases match TRBD2. Sequenced sample: peripheral blood. CDR3 residues: CAWSPPGLAGAGEQYF. As DNA, the CDR3 is TGTGCCTGGAGTCCCCCGGGACTAGCGGGAGCAGGGGAGCAGTACTTC.